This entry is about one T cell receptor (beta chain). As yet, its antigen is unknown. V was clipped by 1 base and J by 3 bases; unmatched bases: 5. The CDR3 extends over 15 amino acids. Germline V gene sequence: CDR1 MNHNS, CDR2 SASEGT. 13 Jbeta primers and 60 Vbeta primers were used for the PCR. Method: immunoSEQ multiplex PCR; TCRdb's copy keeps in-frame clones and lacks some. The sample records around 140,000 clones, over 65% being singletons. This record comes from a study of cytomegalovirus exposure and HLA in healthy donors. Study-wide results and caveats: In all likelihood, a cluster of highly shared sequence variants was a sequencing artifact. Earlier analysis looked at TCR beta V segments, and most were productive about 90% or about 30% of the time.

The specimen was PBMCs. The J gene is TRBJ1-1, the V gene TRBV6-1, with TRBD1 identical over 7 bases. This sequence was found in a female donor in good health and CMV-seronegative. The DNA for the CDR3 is TGTGCCAGCAGTGAAGGACAGGGATTCGACACTGAAGCTTTCTTT. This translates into CASSEGQGFDTEAFF.